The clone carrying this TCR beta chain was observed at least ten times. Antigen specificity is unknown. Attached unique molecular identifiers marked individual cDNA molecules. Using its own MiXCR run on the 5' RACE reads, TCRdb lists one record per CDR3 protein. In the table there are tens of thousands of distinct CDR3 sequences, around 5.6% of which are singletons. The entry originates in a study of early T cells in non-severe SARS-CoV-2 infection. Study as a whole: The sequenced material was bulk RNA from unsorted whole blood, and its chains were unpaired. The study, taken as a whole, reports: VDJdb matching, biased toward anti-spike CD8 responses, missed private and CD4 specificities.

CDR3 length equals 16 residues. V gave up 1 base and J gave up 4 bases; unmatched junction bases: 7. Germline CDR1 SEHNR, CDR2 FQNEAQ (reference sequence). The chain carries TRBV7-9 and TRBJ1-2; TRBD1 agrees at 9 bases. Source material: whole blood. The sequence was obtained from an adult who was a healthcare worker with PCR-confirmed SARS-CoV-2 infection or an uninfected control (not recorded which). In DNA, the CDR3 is TGTGCCAGCAGCTTAGAGAGGGGACAGGGAGGCTATGGCTACACCTTC. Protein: CASSLERGQGGYGYTF.